These T cell receptor beta chains were read from a single sample in a study of Ad26.COV2.S vaccination and SARS-CoV-2 variants. Generated by immunoSEQ multiplex PCR, the TCRdb table keeps only in-frame clones and is missing some. The table records roughly 350,000 clones, 86% of them present only once. Here the sequenced sample was peripheral blood, taken in a trial of Ad26.COV2.S vaccine versus placebo. The source is a person between 18 and 65 years old who received the Ad26.COV2.S COVID-19 vaccine or a placebo. The CDR3 runs from the conserved cysteine through the conserved F or W. D genes are given only for firm matches. Clone size, where shown, is once, few, many, or a class for clones that have expanded.

d_gene	v_gene	abundance	j_gene	CDR3aa	CDR3nt
TRBD2	TRBV3-1/TRBV3-2	.	TRBJ2-1	CASSQVRRGIDEQFF	TGTGCCAGCAGCCAAGTTAGGCGGGGGATAGATGAGCAGTTCTTC
.	TRBV5-5	.	TRBJ1-2	CASSLAGLYGYTF	TGTGCCAGCAGCTTGGCCGGCCTCTATGGCTACACCTTC
.	TRBV21-1	.	TRBJ2-7	CASSKGLQSYEQYF	TGTGCCAGCAGCAAAGGTCTACAGTCCTACGAGCAGTACTTC
.	TRBV7-9	.	TRBJ1-2	CASSGRPGDPYGYTF	TGTGCCAGCAGCGGAAGACCCGGGGATCCTTACGGCTACACCTTC
.	TRBV27	.	TRBJ2-1	CASSFINLAGSSYNEQFF	TGTGCCAGCAGTTTTATTAACCTTGCGGGGAGCTCCTACAATGAGCAGTTCTTC
TRBD2	TRBV29-1	few	TRBJ2-1	CSVEVGTSGGAVGQFF	TGCAGCGTTGAAGTAGGGACTAGCGGGGGGGCGGTGGGGCAGTTCTTC
TRBD1	TRBV29-1	.	TRBJ1-1	CSAIGQVTEAFF	TGCAGCGCCATAGGACAGGTGACTGAAGCTTTCTTT
.	TRBV7-6	.	TRBJ1-5	CASSLGLGDQPQHF	TGTGCCAGCAGCTTAGGCTTGGGAGATCAGCCCCAGCATTTT
.	TRBV21-1	.	TRBJ2-7	CASAIDEQYF	TGTGCCAGCGCCATTGACGAGCAGTACTTC
TRBD1	TRBV30	.	TRBJ1-2	CALDRGIYGYTF	TGTGCCTTAGACAGGGGGATCTATGGCTACACCTTC
.	TRBV7-2	.	TRBJ1-2	CASSLVAGENYGYTF	TGTGCCAGCAGCTTAGTAGCAGGCGAGAACTATGGCTACACCTTC
.	TRBV7-6	.	TRBJ2-1	CASSLFAGSTYNEQFF	TGTGCCAGCAGCTTATTCGCGGGGTCAACCTACAATGAGCAGTTCTTC
.	TRBV7-2	few	TRBJ1-1	CASSLIAQPGAFF	TGTGCCAGCAGCTTAATCGCCCAGCCGGGAGCTTTCTTT
.	TRBV2	.	TRBJ2-1	CASSPSRVNEQFF	TGTGCCAGCAGCCCCTCTAGGGTCAATGAGCAGTTCTTC
TRBD2	TRBV7-2	.	TRBJ2-2	CASSARLAGSTGELFF	TGTGCCAGCAGCGCCCGACTAGCGGGAAGCACCGGGGAGCTGTTTTTT
.	TRBV21-1	.	TRBJ2-7	CASSSPIDSEQYF	TGTGCCAGCAGCTCCCCGATCGATTCCGAGCAGTACTTC
.	TRBV3-1/TRBV3-2	.	TRBJ2-1	CASSQLIGDNEQFF	TGTGCCAGCAGCCAACTCATCGGGGACAATGAGCAGTTCTTC
TRBD1	TRBV5-5	.	TRBJ2-7	CASSPGQGVPQYF	TGTGCCAGCAGTCCTGGACAGGGGGTGCCGCAGTACTTC
TRBD2	TRBV7-3	.	TRBJ2-7	CASSGLAGPYEQYF	TGTGCCAGCAGTGGACTAGCGGGCCCCTACGAGCAGTACTTC
.	TRBV25-1	.	TRBJ1-2	CASSEWAGLVQGYTF	TGTGCCAGCAGTGAATGGGCAGGGCTGGTTCAGGGCTACACCTTC
.	TRBV6-1	.	TRBJ1-6	CASSDPGSPLHF	TGTGCCAGCAGTGACCCAGGTTCACCCCTCCACTTT
.	TRBV27	.	TRBJ2-7	CASSAYYEQYF	TGTGCCAGCAGTGCCTACTACGAGCAGTACTTC
.	TRBV7-2	.	TRBJ2-1	CASTPSGPYNEQFF	TGTGCCAGCACCCCCAGCGGCCCCTACAATGAGCAGTTCTTC
TRBD2	TRBV7-3	.	TRBJ2-1	CASSSRLAYNEQFF	TGTGCCAGCAGCTCCCGACTAGCTTACAATGAGCAGTTCTTC
TRBD1	TRBV29-1	.	TRBJ2-5	CSSRQGQETQYF	TGCAGCAGCCGACAGGGTCAAGAGACCCAGTACTTC
TRBD2	TRBV29-1	.	TRBJ2-1	CSVGLADYNEQFF	TGCAGCGTGGGACTAGCGGATTACAATGAGCAGTTCTTC
.	TRBV11-3	.	TRBJ2-7	CASSLGTLRGEQYF	TGTGCCAGCAGCCTCGGGACATTAAGGGGCGAGCAGTACTTC
.	TRBV3-1/TRBV3-2	many	TRBJ2-5	CASSQGRQMTIAYQETQYF	TGTGCCAGCAGCCAGGGGAGACAGATGACTATTGCGTACCAAGAGACCCAGTACTTC
.	TRBV6-2/TRBV6-3	.	TRBJ1-5	CASSQGWPQHF	TGTGCCAGCAGCCAAGGGTGGCCCCAGCATTTT
.	TRBV7-2	.	TRBJ1-1	CASSPMRGGGTEAFF	TGTGCCAGCAGCCCCATGCGGGGGGGTGGGACTGAAGCTTTCTTT
TRBD1	TRBV19	.	TRBJ2-2	CASSIRQGTGELFF	TGTGCCAGTAGTATCAGACAGGGGACCGGGGAGCTGTTTTTT
.	TRBV5-1	few	TRBJ2-2	CASSLVAAGTGELFF	TGCGCCAGCAGCTTGGTTGCGGCGGGCACCGGGGAGCTGTTTTTT
.	TRBV5-1	.	TRBJ2-1	CASSSDTNNEQFF	TGCGCCAGCAGCTCGGACACCAACAATGAGCAGTTCTTC
TRBD1	TRBV28	.	TRBJ1-5	CASSSRTGQPQHF	TGTGCCAGCAGTTCCCGGACAGGACAGCCCCAGCATTTT
.	TRBV24-1	.	TRBJ2-2	CATSDLEGNGELFF	TGTGCCACCAGTGATTTGGAAGGTAACGGGGAGCTGTTTTTT
.	TRBV5-1	once	TRBJ2-7	CASSLAGSFTGEQYF	TGCGCCAGCAGCTTGGCGGGCAGCTTTACGGGCGAGCAGTACTTC
.	TRBV5-6	.	TRBJ2-7	CASSIGRGYEQYF	TGTGCCAGCAGCATAGGGCGGGGCTACGAGCAGTACTTC
.	TRBV5-1	.	TRBJ2-7	CASSSSGGVADEQYF	TGCGCCAGCAGTTCCAGCGGAGGGGTGGCCGACGAGCAGTACTTC
.	TRBV28	.	TRBJ2-1	CASSPGAPEVQFF	TGTGCCAGCAGCCCTGGGGCTCCGGAGGTCCAGTTCTTC
TRBD1	TRBV5-5	.	TRBJ1-2	CASSFPRTGGGGYTF	TGTGCCAGCAGCTTCCCGCGGACAGGCGGGGGGGGCTACACCTTC
.	TRBV21-1	.	TRBJ1-2	CASTKGGGYTF	TGTGCCAGCACCAAAGGCGGAGGCTACACCTTC
.	TRBV10-1	.	TRBJ2-7	CASSASKGQYF	TGCGCCAGCAGTGCTAGTAAAGGTCAGTACTTC
.	TRBV7-2	.	TRBJ2-7	CASSLGTTYEQYF	TGTGCCAGCAGCTTAGGGACTACCTACGAGCAGTACTTC
.	TRBV6-2/TRBV6-3	.	TRBJ1-1	CASSQRGGTEAFF	TGTGCCAGCAGTCAACGGGGGGGCACTGAAGCTTTCTTT
TRBD2	TRBV18	.	TRBJ2-1	CASSPGLAGESSYNEQFF	TGTGCCAGCTCACCCGGACTAGCGGGGGAGAGCTCCTACAATGAGCAGTTCTTC
TRBD2	TRBV5-4	.	TRBJ2-5	CASSSASGGAGETQYF	TGTGCCAGCAGCTCAGCTAGCGGGGGGGCTGGGGAGACCCAGTACTTC
.	TRBV4-3	.	TRBJ1-1	CASSQEGWEGTEAFF	TGCGCCAGCAGCCAAGAGGGATGGGAAGGCACTGAAGCTTTCTTT
TRBD2	TRBV11-1	.	TRBJ2-1	CASSLRTSGAYNEQFF	TGTGCCAGCAGCTTACGGACTAGCGGGGCTTACAATGAGCAGTTCTTC